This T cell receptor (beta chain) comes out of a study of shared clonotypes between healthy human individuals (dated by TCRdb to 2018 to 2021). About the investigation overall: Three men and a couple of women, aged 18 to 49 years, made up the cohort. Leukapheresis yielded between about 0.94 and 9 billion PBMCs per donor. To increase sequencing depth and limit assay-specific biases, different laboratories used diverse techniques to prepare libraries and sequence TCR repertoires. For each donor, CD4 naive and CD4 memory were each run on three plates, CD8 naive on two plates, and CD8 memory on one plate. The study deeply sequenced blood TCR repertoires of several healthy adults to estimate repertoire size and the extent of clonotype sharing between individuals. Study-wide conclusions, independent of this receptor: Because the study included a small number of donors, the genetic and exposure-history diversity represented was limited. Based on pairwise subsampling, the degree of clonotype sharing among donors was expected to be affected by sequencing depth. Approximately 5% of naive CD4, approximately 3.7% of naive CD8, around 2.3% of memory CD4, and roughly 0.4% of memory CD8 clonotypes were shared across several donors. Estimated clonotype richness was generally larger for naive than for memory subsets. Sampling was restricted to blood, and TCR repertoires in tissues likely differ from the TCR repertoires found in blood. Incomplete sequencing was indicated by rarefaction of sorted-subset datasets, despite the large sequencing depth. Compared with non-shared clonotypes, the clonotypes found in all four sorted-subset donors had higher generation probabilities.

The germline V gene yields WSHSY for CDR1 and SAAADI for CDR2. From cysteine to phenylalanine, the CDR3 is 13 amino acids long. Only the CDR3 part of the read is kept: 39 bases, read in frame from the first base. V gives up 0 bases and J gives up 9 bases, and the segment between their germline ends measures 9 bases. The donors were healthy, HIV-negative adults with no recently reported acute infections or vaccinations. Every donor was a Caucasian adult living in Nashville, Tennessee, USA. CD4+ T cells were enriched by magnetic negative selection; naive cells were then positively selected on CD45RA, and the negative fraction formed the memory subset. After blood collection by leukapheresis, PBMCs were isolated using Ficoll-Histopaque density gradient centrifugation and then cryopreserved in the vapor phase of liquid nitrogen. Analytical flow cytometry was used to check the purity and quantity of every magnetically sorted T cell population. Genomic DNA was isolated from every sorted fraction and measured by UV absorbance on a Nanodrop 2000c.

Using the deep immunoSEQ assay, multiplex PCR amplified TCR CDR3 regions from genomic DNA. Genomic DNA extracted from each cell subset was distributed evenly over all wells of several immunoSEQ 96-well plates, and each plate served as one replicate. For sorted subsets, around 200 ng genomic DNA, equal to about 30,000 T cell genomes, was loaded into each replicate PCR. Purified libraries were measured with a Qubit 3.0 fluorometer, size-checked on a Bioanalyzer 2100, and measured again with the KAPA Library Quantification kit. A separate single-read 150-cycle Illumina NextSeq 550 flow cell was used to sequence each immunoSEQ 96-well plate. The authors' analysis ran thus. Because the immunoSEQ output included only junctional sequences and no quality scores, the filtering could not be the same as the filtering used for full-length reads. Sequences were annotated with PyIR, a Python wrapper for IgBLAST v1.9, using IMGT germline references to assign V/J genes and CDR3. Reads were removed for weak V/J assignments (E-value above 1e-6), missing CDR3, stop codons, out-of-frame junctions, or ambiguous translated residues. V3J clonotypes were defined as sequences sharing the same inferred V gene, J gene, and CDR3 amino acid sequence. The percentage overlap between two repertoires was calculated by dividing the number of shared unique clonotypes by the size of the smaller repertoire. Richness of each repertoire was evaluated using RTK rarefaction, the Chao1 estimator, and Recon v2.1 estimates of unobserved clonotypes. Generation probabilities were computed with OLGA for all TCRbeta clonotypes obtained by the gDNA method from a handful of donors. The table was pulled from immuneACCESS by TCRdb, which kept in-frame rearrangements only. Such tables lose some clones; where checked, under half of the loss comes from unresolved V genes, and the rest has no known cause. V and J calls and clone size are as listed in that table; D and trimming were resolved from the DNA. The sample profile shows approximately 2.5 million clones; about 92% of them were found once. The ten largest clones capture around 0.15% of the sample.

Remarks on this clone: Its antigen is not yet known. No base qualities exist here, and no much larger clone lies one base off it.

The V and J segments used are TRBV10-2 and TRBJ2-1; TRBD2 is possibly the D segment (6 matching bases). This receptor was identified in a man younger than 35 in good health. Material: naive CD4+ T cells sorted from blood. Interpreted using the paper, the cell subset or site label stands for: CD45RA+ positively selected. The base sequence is TGCGCCAGCAGTGAGTCGACGGAGGGTGAGCAGTTCTTC. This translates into CASSESTEGEQFF.